This T cell receptor beta chain was found in a study of cytomegalovirus exposure and HLA in healthy donors. V was cut by 1 base and J by 0 bases, with 11 bases left in between. The CDR3 runs 16 residues. Per the germline V gene, CDR1 is SGHVS and CDR2 is FQNEAQ. With 60 Vbeta and 13 Jbeta primers, the PCR was carried out. TCRdb's table, derived via immunoSEQ multiplex PCR, lists solely in-frame clones and lacks some. The table has roughly 100,000 clones, around 76% seen once. The specimen sequenced was PBMCs. This TCR derives from a man aged 35 to 55 in good health and CMV-seropositive. The chain is built from TRBV7-8 and TRBJ2-3; D is unclear. The CDR3 nucleotides read TGTGCCAGCAGCTTAGTGGGCGTGCCTAGCACAGATACGCAGTATTTT. Translated: CASSLVGVPSTDTQYF.